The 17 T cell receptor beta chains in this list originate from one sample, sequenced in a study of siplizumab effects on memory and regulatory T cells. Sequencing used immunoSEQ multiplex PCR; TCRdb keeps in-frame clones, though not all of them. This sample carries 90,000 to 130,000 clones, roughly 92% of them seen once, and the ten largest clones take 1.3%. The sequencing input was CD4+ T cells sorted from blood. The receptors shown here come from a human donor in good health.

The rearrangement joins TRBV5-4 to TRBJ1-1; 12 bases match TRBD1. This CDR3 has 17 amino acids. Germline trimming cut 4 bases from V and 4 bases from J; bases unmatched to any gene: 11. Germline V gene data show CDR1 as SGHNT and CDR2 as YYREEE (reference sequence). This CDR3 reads CASSPKGQGARGTEAFF. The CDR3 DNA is TGTGCCAGCAGCCCCAAGGGACAGGGGGCGCGTGGCACTGAAGCTTTCTTT.

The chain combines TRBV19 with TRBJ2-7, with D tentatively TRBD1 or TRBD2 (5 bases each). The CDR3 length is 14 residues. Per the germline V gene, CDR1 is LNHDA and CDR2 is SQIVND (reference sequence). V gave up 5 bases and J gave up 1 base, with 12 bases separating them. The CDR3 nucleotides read TGTGCCAGTAGTTTTAGGGACGTTTCCTACGAGCAGTACTTC. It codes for CASSFRDVSYEQYF.

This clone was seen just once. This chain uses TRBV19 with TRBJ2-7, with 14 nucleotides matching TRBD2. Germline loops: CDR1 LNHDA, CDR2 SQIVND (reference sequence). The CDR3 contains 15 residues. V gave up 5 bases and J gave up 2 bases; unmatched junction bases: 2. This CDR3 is CASSRLAGGPYEQYF. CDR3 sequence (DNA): TGTGCCAGTAGTCGACTAGCGGGGGGGCCCTACGAGCAGTACTTC.

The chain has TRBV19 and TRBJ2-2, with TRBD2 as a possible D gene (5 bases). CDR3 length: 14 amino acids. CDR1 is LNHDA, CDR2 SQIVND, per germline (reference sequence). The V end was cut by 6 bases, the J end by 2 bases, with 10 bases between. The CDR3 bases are TGTGCCAGTAGCTTCGAGGGAAACACCGGGGAGCTGTTTTTT. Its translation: CASSFEGNTGELFF.

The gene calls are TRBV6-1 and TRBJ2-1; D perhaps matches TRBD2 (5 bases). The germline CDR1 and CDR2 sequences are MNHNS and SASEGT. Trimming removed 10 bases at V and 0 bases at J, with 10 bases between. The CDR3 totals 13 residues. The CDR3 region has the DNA TGTGCCACGCTCGCGGGCTCCTACAATGAGCAGTTCTTC. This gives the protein CATLAGSYNEQFF.

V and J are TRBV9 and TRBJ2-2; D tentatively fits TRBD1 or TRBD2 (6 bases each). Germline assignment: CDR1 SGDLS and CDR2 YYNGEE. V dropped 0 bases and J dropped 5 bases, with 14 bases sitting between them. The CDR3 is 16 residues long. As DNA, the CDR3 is TGTGCCAGCAGCGTAGCTCCGGGGGCGAGGACCGGGGAGCTGTTTTTT. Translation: CASSVAPGARTGELFF.

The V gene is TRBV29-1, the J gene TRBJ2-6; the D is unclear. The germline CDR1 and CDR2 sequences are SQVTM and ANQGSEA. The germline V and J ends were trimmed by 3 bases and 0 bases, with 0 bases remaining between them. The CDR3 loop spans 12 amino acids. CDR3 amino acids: CSVDSGANVLTF. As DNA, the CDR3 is TGCAGCGTTGACTCTGGGGCCAACGTCCTGACTTTC.

In nucleotides, the CDR3 is TGTGCCAGTAGTATTGAGGGACAGGGGGCCCATGGCTACACCTTC. Protein product: CASSIEGQGAHGYTF. The chain combines TRBV19 with TRBJ1-2; 12 bases line up with TRBD1. The germline CDR1 and CDR2 sequences are LNHDA and SQIVND (reference sequence). The CDR3 loop spans 15 amino acids. Trimming cost V 3 bases and J 6 bases; bases outside gene matches: 5.

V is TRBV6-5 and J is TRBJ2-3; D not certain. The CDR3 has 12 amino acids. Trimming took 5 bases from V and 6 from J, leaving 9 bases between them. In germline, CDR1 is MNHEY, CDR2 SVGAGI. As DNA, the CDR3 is TGTGCCAGCAGTCCCACGCGCGATACGCAGTATTTT. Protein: CASSPTRDTQYF.

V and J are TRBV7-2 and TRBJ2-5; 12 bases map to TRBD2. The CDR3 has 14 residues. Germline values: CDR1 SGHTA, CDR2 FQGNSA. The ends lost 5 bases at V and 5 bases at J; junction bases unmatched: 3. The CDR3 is CASSPTSGGETQYF. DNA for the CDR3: TGTGCCAGCAGCCCCACTAGCGGGGGGGAGACCCAGTACTTC. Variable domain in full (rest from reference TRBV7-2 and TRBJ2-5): GAGVSQSPSNKVTEKGKDVELRCDPISGHTALYWYRQSLGQGLEFLIYFQGNSAPDKSGLPSDRFSAERTGGSVSTLTIQRTQQEDSAVYLCASSPTSGGETQYFGPGTRLLVL.

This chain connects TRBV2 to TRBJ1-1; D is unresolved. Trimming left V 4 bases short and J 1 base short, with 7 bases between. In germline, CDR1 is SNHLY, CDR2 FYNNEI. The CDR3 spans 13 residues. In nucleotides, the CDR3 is TGTGCCAGCAGTGGGAATGAGAACACTGAAGCTTTCTTT. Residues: CASSGNENTEAFF.

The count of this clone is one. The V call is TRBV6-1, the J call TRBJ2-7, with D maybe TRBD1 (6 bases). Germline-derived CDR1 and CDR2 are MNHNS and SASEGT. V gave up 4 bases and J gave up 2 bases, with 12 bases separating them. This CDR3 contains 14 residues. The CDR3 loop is CASSVQGSTYEQYF. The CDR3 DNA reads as TGTGCCAGCAGTGTACAGGGTTCTACCTACGAGCAGTACTTC.

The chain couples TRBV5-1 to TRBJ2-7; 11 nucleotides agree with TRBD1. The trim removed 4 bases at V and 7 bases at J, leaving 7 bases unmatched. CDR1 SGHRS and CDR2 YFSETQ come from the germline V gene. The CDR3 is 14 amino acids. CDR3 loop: CASSTGQGAREQYF. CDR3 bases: TGCGCCAGCAGCACCGGACAGGGGGCTCGAGAGCAGTACTTC.

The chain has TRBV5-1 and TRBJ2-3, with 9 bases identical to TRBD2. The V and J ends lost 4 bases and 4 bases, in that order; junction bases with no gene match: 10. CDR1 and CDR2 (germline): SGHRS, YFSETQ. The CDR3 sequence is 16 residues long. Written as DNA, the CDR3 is TGCGCCAGCAGCCCGGTAGCGGGAGCGGAGGCAGATACGCAGTATTTT. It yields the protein CASSPVAGAEADTQYF.

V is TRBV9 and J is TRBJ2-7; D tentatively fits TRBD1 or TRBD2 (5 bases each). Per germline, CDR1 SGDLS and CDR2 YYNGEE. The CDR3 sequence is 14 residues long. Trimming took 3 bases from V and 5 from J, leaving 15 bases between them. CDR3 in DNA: TGTGCCAGCAGCGCCGCTGGGACGGCCCACGAGCAGTACTTC. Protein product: CASSAAGTAHEQYF.

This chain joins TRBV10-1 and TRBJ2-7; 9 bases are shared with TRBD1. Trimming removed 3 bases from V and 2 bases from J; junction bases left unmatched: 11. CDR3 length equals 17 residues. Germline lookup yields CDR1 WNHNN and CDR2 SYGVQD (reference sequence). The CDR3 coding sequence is TGCGCCAGCAGTGATCGGAGGGGGACAGGGCCTCCCTACGAGCAGTACTTC. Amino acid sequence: CASSDRRGTGPPYEQYF.

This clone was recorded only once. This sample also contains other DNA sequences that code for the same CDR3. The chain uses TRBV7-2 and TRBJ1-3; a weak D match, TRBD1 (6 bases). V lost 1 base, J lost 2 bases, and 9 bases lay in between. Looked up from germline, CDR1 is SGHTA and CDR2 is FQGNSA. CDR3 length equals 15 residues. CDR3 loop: CASSLDGGPGNTIYF. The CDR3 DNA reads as TGTGCCAGCAGCTTAGATGGGGGGCCTGGAAACACCATATATTTT.